This is a list of T cell receptor beta chains from one sample in a study of regulatory T cells in long-lasting Graves disease. TCRdb recomputed calls from the multiplex PCR reads with MiXCR, one row per CDR3 protein. The sample contains some 420,000 distinct CDR3 sequences, approximately 22% of which appear only once. Here the sequenced sample was peripheral blood mononuclear cells (PBMCs), taken when the disease was refractory, from a patient treated with antithyroid drugs. Receptors were obtained from a female donor with Graves disease. Each CDR3 is given with its conserved first and last residue. The D gene is left open where the match is weak. Clone size is given for some rows only: seen once, a few or many times, or a class if the clone is expanded.

cdr3_aa: CASSLDRGPPFNEKLFF
cdr3_nt: TGTGCCAGCAGTTTAGACAGGGGGCCCCCCTTTAATGAAAAACTGTTTTTT
j_call: TRBJ1-4
clone_size: few
d_call: TRBD1
v_call: TRBV28

cdr3_aa: CASTRDRIGNTIYF
cdr3_nt: TGTGCCAGCACTCGGGACAGGATCGGCAACACCATATATTTT
j_call: TRBJ1-3
clone_size: NA
d_call: TRBD1
v_call: TRBV19

cdr3_aa: CASSPATAGEQYF
cdr3_nt: TGTGCCAGCAGCCCGGCCACGGCGGGCGAGCAGTACTTC
j_call: TRBJ2-7
clone_size: NA
d_call: NA
v_call: TRBV14

cdr3_aa: CASSVQEDTEQYF
cdr3_nt: TGTGCCAGCAGCGTCCAGGAGGACACCGAGCAGTACTTC
j_call: TRBJ2-7
clone_size: many
d_call: NA
v_call: TRBV7-9

cdr3_aa: CASSLDGRGAGNTIYF
cdr3_nt: TGTGCCAGCAGCTTAGATGGCAGGGGAGCTGGAAACACCATATATTTT
j_call: TRBJ1-3
clone_size: NA
d_call: NA
v_call: TRBV7-2

cdr3_aa: CASSFGTGVETQYF
cdr3_nt: TGTGCCAGCAGTTTTGGGACAGGGGTAGAGACCCAGTACTTC
j_call: TRBJ2-5
clone_size: many
d_call: TRBD1
v_call: TRBV12-3/TRBV12-4

cdr3_aa: CASGSEGGLAKNIQYF
cdr3_nt: TGTGCTAGTGGTTCCGAGGGGGGATTAGCCAAAAACATTCAGTACTTC
j_call: TRBJ2-4
clone_size: many
d_call: NA
v_call: TRBV12-5

cdr3_aa: CASSTNGRQETQYF
cdr3_nt: TGTGCCAGCAGTACCAACGGACGTCAAGAGACCCAGTACTTC
j_call: TRBJ2-5
clone_size: many
d_call: NA
v_call: TRBV28

cdr3_aa: CASSWTGGDPQHF
cdr3_nt: TGTGCCAGCAGTTGGACAGGGGGCGACCCCCAGCATTTT
j_call: TRBJ1-5
clone_size: many
d_call: TRBD1
v_call: TRBV28

cdr3_aa: CASSDGTMKNIQYF
cdr3_nt: TGTGCCAGCAGCGACGGGACAATGAAAAACATTCAGTACTTC
j_call: TRBJ2-4
clone_size: NA
d_call: NA
v_call: TRBV11-3

cdr3_aa: CASSLTPDPRYTQYF
cdr3_nt: TGTGCCAGCAGCTTAACCCCCGACCCGAGGTATACGCAGTATTTT
j_call: TRBJ2-3
clone_size: NA
d_call: NA
v_call: TRBV7-3

cdr3_aa: CASSRSTLPADTQYF
cdr3_nt: TGTGCCAGCAGTAGGAGTACCCTCCCGGCAGATACGCAGTATTTT
j_call: TRBJ2-3
clone_size: NA
d_call: NA
v_call: TRBV28

cdr3_aa: CAWMMGTEAFF
cdr3_nt: TGTGCCTGGATGATGGGCACTGAAGCTTTCTTT
j_call: TRBJ1-1
clone_size: many
d_call: NA
v_call: TRBV30